Below are 17 T cell receptor beta chains sequenced from a single sample in a study of cytomegalovirus exposure and HLA in healthy donors. Primers for the PCR totalled 60 Vbeta and 13 Jbeta. Method: immunoSEQ multiplex PCR; TCRdb's copy keeps in-frame clones and lacks some. The top ten hold about 9.7% of the sample, which has about 52,000 clones, around 70% seen once. The source material was PBMCs. The receptors shown here come from a woman aged 45 to 65 in good health and CMV-seronegative.

The J gene is TRBJ2-5, the V gene TRBV28; 8 bases are a match to TRBD2. Germline CDR1 and CDR2: MDHEN and SYDVKM. The CDR3 runs to 15 residues. V lost 5 bases, J lost 3 bases, and 8 bases stayed unmatched. Written as DNA, the CDR3 is TGTGCCAGCAGTCCCGGGACTAGTTTGAAAGAGACCCAGTACTTC. Its protein is CASSPGTSLKETQYF.

J is TRBJ2-1 and V is TRBV7-2; D is possibly TRBD2 (6 bases). V was pared by 7 bases and J by 9 bases, with 22 bases between. The CDR3 loop spans 15 amino acids. The germline gives CDR1 SGHTA, CDR2 FQGNSA. CDR3 loop: CASTPQPSASGEQFF. The CDR3 nucleotides read TGTGCCAGCACCCCGCAGCCTAGCGCAAGCGGTGAGCAGTTCTTC.

V gene TRBV5-1 combines with J gene TRBJ2-3, with D possibly TRBD2 on 5 matching bases. This CDR3 is built from 14 residues. Germline V gene data show CDR1 as SGHRS and CDR2 as YFSETQ. The V end was cut by 6 bases, the J end by 1 base, with 12 bases between. Here the CDR3 DNA reads TGCGCCAGCAAGGAGGCGGTAGGCACAGATACGCAGTATTTT. Protein product: CASKEAVGTDTQYF.

The rearrangement uses TRBV6-1 and TRBJ1-6; TRBD1 aligns across 7 bases. This CDR3 has 15 amino acids. V lost 6 bases to trimming and J lost 8 bases; unmatched junction nucleotides: 10. Germline CDR1 MNHNS, CDR2 SASEGT. The CDR3 here is CASRNWGQFYSPLHF. CDR3 in DNA: TGTGCCAGCAGAAATTGGGGACAGTTTTATTCACCCCTCCACTTT.

The chain joins TRBV2 to TRBJ1-3; D is uncertain. CDR1 and CDR2 (germline): SNHLY, FYNNEI. The CDR3 is made up of 11 amino acids. The CDR3 nucleotides read TGTGAACCCTGGGCCGGAAACACCATATATTTT. Translation: CEPWAGNTIYF.

The chain couples TRBV19 to TRBJ1-1; 9 bases align to TRBD1. Germline loops: CDR1 LNHDA, CDR2 SQIVND (reference sequence). Germline trimming cut 4 bases from V and 10 bases from J; bases unmatched to any gene: 10. The CDR3 is 14 amino acids. The DNA for the CDR3 is TGTGCCAGTAGTAGAACTAGGAGGACAGGGGCAGCTTTCTTT. Translation gives CASSRTRRTGAAFF. Complete variable domain (other parts from reference TRBV19 and TRBJ1-1): DGGITQSPKYLFRKEGQNVTLSCEQNLNHDAMYWYRQDPGQGLRLIYYSQIVNDFQKGDIAEGYSVSREKKESFPLTVTSAQKNPTAFYLCASSRTRRTGAAFFGQGTRLTVV.

The chain uses TRBV7-8 and TRBJ1-4; 7 nucleotides align to TRBD1. V shed 1 base, J shed 5 bases, and the junction held 7 bases outside the gene matches. Germline V gene sequence: CDR1 SGHVS, CDR2 FQNEAQ. The CDR3 is made up of 16 amino acids. This chain's CDR3 is CASSLGSRGQNEKLFF. The CDR3 DNA is TGTGCCAGCAGCTTAGGATCAAGGGGGCAGAATGAAAAACTGTTTTTT.

Notes on this clone: The identical CDR3 is also encoded by other nucleotide sequences in the sample. The V and J genes are TRBV6-6 and TRBJ1-2; TRBD1 matches 10 bases. The CDR3 has 14 residues. Trimming took 4 bases from V and 2 from J; bases not matched to a gene: 1. The germline CDR1 and CDR2 sequences are MNHNY and SVGAGI (reference sequence). The CDR3 region is CASSSTGGNYGYTF. The CDR3 DNA is TGTGCCAGCAGTTCGACAGGGGGCAACTATGGCTACACCTTC.

This chain connects TRBV30 to TRBJ1-4; 8 nucleotides align to TRBD1. CDR3 length: 15 amino acids. Germline CDR1 is GTSNPN and CDR2 is SVGIG (reference sequence). V lost 3 bases to trimming and J lost 7 bases; unmatched junction nucleotides: 10. CDR3 region: CAWSAGTGISEKLFF. CDR3 sequence (DNA): TGTGCCTGGAGCGCTGGGACAGGAATTTCTGAAAAACTGTTTTTT.

The chain joins TRBV28 to TRBJ2-1; 10 nucleotides match TRBD2. Germline trimming cut 3 bases from V and 12 bases from J; bases unmatched to any gene: 17. This CDR3 is built from 17 residues. Looked up from germline, CDR1 is MDHEN and CDR2 is SYDVKM. CDR3 residues: CASSFAGLAAPGWGQFF. CDR3 coding DNA: TGTGCCAGCAGTTTCGCTGGACTAGCGGCCCCTGGCTGGGGGCAGTTCTTC.

This clone was seen a handful of times. Because it lacks the conserved phenylalanine or tryptophan at the end, this CDR3 is likely a read error. CDR3 residues: CASSFTSGKAGELFV. The CDR3 bases are TGCGCCAGCAGTTTCACTAGCGGGAAGGCCGGGGAGCTGTTTGTT. The rearrangement links TRBV5-1 to TRBJ2-2, with 10 bases lining up with TRBD2. V gave up 5 bases and J gave up 6 bases; unmatched junction bases: 7. The CDR3 has 15 amino acids. Germline CDR1 reads SGHRS; CDR2 reads YFSETQ.

This chain joins TRBV18 and TRBJ2-5; D may be TRBD2 (5 bases). CDR1 KGHSH and CDR2 LQKENI come from the germline V gene. V was cut by 0 bases and J by 5 bases, with 13 bases left in between. This CDR3 region has 15 residues. The CDR3 DNA is TGTGCCAGCTCACCACCGGGGAGCGTCGGGGAGACCCAGTACTTC. Translated: CASSPPGSVGETQYF. Full variable domain (rest looked up from reference TRBV18 and TRBJ2-5): NAGVMQNPRHLVRRRGQEARLRCSPMKGHSHVYWYRQLPEEGLKFMVYLQKENIIDESGMPKERFSAEFPKEGPSILRIQQVVRGDSAAYFCASSPPGSVGETQYFGPGTRLLVL.

The chain joins TRBV19 to TRBJ1-2; D is unresolved. Per germline, CDR1 LNHDA and CDR2 SQIVND (reference sequence). CDR3 length: 11 amino acids. Trimming pared 5 bases from V and 3 bases from J, leaving 4 bases between. The CDR3 bases are TGTGCCAGTAGTTCCTACTATGGCTACACCTTC. It yields the protein CASSSYYGYTF.

The V and J genes are TRBV6-1 and TRBJ1-5; a weak D match, TRBD1 (6 bases). There are 14 residues in the CDR3. Germline lookup yields CDR1 MNHNS and CDR2 SASEGT. Deletions cut 4 bases from V and 2 bases from J, with 9 bases between. CDR3 nucleotides: TGTGCCAGCAGTGTGGACAGAGGCAATCAGCCCCAGCATTTT. This sequence encodes CASSVDRGNQPQHF.

The chain employs TRBV18 and TRBJ2-6, with D possibly matching TRBD1 (5 bases). V was cut by 0 bases and J by 2 bases, with 20 bases left in between. Germline assignment: CDR1 KGHSH and CDR2 LQKENI. The CDR3 is made up of 20 amino acids. CDR3: CASSPPLTQVTGAGANVLTF. CDR3 nucleotides: TGTGCCAGCTCACCACCCCTGACACAGGTCACCGGAGCTGGGGCCAACGTCCTGACTTTC.

The chain carries TRBV5-8 and TRBJ2-5; D call uncertain. CDR1 SGHTS and CDR2 YDEGEE come from the germline V gene. Trimming shortened V by 4 bases and J by 7 bases, and 11 bases separated the two germline ends. The CDR3 has 12 residues. CDR3 sequence: CASSLVIATQYF. For the CDR3, the DNA is TGTGCCAGCAGCCTAGTAATTGCGACCCAGTACTTC. The variable domain in full, with the rest retrieved from reference TRBV5-8 and TRBJ2-5, is EAGVTQSPTHLIKTRGQQATLRCSPISGHTSVYWYQQALGLGLQFLLWYDEGEERNRGNFPPRFSGRQFPNYSSELNVNALELEDSALYLCASSLVIATQYFGPGTRLLVL.

This clone was picked up a small number of times. V and J are TRBV28 and TRBJ1-1; D gene ambiguous. The CDR3 extends over 13 amino acids. Germline CDR1 and CDR2: MDHEN and SYDVKM. V lost 7 bases, J lost 6 bases, and 15 bases lay in between. CDR3: CASTKRQAPEAFF. In DNA form, the CDR3 reads TGTGCCAGCACCAAGCGGCAGGCCCCTGAAGCTTTCTTT. Together with reference TRBV28 and TRBJ1-1, the CDR3 gives the full variable domain: DVKVTQSSRYLVKRTGEKVFLECVQDMDHENMFWYRQDPGLGLRLIYFSYDVKMKEKGDIPEGYSVSREKKERFSLILESASTNQTSMYLCASTKRQAPEAFFGQGTRLTVV.